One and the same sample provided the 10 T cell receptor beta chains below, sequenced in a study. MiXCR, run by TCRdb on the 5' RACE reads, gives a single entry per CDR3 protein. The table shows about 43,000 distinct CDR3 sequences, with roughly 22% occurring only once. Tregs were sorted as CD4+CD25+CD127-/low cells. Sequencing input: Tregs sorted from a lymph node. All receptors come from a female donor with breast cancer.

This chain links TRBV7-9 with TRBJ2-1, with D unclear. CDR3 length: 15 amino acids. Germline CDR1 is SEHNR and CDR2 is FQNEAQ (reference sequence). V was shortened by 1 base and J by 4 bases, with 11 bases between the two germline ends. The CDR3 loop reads CASSLVPSRYNEQFF. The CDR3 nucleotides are TGTGCCAGCAGCTTAGTCCCGTCTAGGTACAATGAGCAGTTCTTC.

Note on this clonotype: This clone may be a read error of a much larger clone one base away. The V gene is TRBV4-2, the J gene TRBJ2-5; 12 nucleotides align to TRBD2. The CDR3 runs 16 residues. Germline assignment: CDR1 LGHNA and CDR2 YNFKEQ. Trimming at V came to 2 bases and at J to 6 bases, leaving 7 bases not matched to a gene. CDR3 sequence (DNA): TGTGCCAGCAGCCAAACTAGGACTAGCGGGATAAAGACCCAGTACTTC. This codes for CASSQTRTSGIKTQYF.

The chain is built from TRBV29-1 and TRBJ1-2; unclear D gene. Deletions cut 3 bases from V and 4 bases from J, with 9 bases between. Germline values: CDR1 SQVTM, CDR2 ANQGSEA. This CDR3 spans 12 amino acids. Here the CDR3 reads CSVDGSGYGYTF. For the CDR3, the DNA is TGCAGCGTTGACGGTTCCGGCTATGGCTACACCTTC.

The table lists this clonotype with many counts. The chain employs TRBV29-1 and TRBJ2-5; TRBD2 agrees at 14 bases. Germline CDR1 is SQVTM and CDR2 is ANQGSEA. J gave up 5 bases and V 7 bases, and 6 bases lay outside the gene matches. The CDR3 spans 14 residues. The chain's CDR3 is CSEGGLAGGETQYF. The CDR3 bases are TGCAGCGAAGGCGGACTAGCGGGAGGCGAGACCCAGTACTTC.

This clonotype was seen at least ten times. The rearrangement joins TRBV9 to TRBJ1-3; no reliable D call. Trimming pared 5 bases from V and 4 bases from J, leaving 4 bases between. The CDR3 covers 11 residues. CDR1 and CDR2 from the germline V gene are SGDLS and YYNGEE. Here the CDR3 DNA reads TGTGCCAGCAGAACAGGAAACACCATATATTTT. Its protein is CASRTGNTIYF.

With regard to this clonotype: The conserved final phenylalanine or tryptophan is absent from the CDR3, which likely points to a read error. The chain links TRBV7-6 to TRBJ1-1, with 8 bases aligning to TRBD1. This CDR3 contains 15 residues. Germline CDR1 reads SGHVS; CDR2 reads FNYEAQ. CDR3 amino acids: CANSLRGQGPSEAFS. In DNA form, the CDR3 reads TGTGCCAACAGCTTACGAGGACAGGGACCTTCTGAAGCTTTCTCT.

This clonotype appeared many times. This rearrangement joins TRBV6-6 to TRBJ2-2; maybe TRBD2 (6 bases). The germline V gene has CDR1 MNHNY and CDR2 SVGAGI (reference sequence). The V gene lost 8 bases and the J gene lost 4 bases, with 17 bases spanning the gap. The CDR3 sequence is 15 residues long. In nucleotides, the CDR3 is TGTGCCAGCTTGAATAGCGGAACATTCACCGGGGAGCTGTTTTTT. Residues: CASLNSGTFTGELFF.

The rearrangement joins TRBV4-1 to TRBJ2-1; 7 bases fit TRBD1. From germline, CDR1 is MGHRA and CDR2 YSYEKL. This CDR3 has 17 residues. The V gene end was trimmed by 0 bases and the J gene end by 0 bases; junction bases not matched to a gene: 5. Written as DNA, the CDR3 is TGCGCCAGCAGCCAAGACAGGGGACAGAGCTCCTACAATGAGCAGTTCTTC. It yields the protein CASSQDRGQSSYNEQFF.

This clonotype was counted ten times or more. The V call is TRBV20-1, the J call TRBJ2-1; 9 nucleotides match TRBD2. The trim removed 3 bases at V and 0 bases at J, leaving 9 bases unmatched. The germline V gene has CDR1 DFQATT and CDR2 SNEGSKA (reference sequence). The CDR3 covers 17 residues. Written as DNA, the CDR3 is TGCAGTGCTAGGTCCCTCTTTAGCGGGAGCTCCTACAATGAGCAGTTCTTC. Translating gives CSARSLFSGSSYNEQFF.

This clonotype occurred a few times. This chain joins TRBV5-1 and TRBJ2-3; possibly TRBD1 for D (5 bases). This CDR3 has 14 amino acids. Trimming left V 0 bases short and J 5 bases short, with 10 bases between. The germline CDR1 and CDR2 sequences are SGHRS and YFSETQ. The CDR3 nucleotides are TGCGCCAGCAGCTTGGATCCAGGGCGAGATACGCAGTATTTT. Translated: CASSLDPGRDTQYF.